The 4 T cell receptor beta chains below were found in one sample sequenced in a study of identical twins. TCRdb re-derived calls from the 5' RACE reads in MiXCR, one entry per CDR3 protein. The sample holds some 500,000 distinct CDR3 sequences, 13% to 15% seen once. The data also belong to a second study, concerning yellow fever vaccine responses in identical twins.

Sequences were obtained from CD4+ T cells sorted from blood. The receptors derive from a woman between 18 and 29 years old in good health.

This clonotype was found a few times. DNA for the CDR3: TGTGCCAGCAGCTTAGAGGGTGAATTGAACACCGGGGAGCTGTTTTTT. Its protein is CASSLEGELNTGELFF. The rearrangement uses TRBV7-2 and TRBJ2-2, with unresolved D. CDR1 is SGHTA and CDR2 is FQGNSA in the germline V gene. V lost 1 base and J lost 1, with 10 bases in between. The CDR3 sequence is 16 residues long.

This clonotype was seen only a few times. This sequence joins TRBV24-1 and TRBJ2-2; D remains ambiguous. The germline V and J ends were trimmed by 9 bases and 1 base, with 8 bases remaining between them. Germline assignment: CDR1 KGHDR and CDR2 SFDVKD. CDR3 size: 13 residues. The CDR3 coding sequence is TGTGCCACCCGAATCGGGAACACCGGGGAGCTGTTTTTT. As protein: CATRIGNTGELFF.

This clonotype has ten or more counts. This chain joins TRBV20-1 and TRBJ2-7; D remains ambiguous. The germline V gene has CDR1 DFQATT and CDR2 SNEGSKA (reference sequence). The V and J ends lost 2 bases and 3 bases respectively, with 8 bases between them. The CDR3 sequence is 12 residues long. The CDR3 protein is CSARWRSYEQYF. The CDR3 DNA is TGCAGTGCTAGATGGCGGAGCTACGAGCAGTACTTC.

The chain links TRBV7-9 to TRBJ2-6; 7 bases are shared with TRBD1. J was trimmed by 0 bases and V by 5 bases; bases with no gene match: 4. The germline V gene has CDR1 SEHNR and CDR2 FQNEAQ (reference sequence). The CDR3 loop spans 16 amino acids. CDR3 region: CASSGTAYSGANVLTF. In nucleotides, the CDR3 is TGTGCCAGCAGCGGGACAGCCTACTCTGGGGCCAACGTCCTGACTTTC.